This T cell receptor beta chain emerged from a study of cytotoxic CD8 clonotypes in ibrutinib-treated CLL. General observations from the study: Relative to age-matched healthy donors, clonality at baseline was higher, and it tracked circulating CD8+ T-cell counts.

Assay: immunoSEQ multiplex PCR; the TCRdb copy retains only in-frame clones and omits some. This sample has some 170,000 clones; more than 70% occur once, and the top ten carry 3% to 3.5%. Germline CDR1 reads ENHRY; CDR2 reads SYGVKD. Between the trimmed V and J ends, which lost 4 bases and 0 bases, there was a span of 12 bases. This CDR3 has 15 residues. Concerning this clone: The antigen remains undetermined.

The V call is TRBV10-3, the J call TRBJ2-5, with a tentative D call TRBD1 (5 bases). The TCR comes from a human donor with chronic lymphocytic leukemia. The input for sequencing was PBMCs, taken at disease progression, from a patient treated with ibrutinib. The CDR3 sequence is CAISARKGDQETQYF. The CDR3 coding sequence is TGTGCCATCAGTGCCCGAAAAGGGGACCAAGAGACCCAGTACTTC.